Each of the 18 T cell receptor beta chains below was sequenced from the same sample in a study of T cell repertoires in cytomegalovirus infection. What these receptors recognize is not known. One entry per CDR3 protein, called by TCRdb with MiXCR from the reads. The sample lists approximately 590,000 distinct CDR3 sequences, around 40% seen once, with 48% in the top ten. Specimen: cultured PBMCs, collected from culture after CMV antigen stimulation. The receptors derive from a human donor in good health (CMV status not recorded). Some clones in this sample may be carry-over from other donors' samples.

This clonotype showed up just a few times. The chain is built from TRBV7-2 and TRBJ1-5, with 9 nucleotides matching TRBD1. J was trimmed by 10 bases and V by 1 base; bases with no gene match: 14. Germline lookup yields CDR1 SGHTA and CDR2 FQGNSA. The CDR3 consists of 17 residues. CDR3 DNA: TGTGCCAGCAGCTTAGTTCGGGGGTCGGGACAGGGTGGCCCCCAGCATTTT. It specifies CASSLVRGSGQGGPQHF. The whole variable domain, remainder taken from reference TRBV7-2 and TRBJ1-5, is GAGVSQSPSNKVTEKGKDVELRCDPISGHTALYWYRQSLGQGLEFLIYFQGNSAPDKSGLPSDRFSAERTGGSVSTLTIQRTQQEDSAVYLCASSLVRGSGQGGPQHFGDGTRLSIL.

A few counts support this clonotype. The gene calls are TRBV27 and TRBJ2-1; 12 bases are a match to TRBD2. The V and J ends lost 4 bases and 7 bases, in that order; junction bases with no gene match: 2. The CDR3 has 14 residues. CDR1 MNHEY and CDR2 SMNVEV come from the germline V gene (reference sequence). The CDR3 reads CASSYGTSGNEQFF. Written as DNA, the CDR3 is TGTGCCAGCAGTTACGGGACTAGCGGGAATGAGCAGTTCTTC.

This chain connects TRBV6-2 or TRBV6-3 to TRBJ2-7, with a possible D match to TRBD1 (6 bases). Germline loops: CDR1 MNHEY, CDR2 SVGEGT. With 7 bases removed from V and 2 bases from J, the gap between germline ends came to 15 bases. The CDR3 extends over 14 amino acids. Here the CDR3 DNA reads TGTGCCAGCACCCCCCTTGGGGACACCTACGAGCAGTACTTC. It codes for CASTPLGDTYEQYF.

CDR3 sequence reads: CSARPGSLTDTQYF. CDR3 in DNA: TGCAGTGCTAGACCCGGGAGCTTGACAGATACGCAGTATTTT. V is TRBV20-1 and J is TRBJ2-3; tentatively, D is TRBD2 (6 bases). Trimming stripped 2 bases from V and 3 bases from J, with 12 bases between. This CDR3 has 14 amino acids. Germline loops: CDR1 DFQATT, CDR2 SNEGSKA (reference sequence).

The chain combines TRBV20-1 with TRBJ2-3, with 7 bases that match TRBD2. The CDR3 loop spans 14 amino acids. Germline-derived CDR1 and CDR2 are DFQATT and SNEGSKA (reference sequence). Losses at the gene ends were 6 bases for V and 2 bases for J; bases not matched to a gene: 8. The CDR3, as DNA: TGCAGTGCGGACCAAAGCGGGAACACAGATACGCAGTATTTT. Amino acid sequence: CSADQSGNTDTQYF.

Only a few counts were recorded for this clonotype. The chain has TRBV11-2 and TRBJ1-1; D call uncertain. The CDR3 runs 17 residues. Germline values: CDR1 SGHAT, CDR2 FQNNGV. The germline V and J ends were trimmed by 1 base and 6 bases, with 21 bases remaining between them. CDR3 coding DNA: TGTGCCAGCAGCTTAGCCCCTGAGCGGTCCGCCTTACCTGAAGCTTTCTTT. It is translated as CASSLAPERSALPEAFF.

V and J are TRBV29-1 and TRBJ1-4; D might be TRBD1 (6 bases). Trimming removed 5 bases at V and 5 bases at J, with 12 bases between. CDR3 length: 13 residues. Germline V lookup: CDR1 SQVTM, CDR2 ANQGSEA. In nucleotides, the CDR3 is TGCAGCGTTACAGGGAGGAGGAATGAAAAACTGTTTTTT. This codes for CSVTGRRNEKLFF. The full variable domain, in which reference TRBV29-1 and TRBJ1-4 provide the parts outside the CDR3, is SAVISQKPSRDICQRGTSLTIQCQVDSQVTMMFWYRQQPGQSLTLIATANQGSEATYESGFVIDKFPISRPNLTFSTLTVSNMSPEDSSIYLCSVTGRRNEKLFFGSGTQLSVL.

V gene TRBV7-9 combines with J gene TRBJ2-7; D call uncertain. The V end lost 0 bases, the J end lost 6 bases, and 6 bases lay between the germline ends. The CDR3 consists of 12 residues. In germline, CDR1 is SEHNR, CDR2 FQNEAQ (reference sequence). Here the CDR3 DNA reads TGTGCCAGCAGCTTAGCGCCGAGCGAGCAGTACTTC. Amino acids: CASSLAPSEQYF. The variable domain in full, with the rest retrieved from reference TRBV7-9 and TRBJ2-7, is DTGVSQNPRHKITKRGQNVTFRCDPISEHNRLYWYRQTLGQGPEFLTYFQNEAQLEKSRLLSDRFSAERPKGSFSTLEIQRTEQGDSAMYLCASSLAPSEQYFGPGTRLTVT.

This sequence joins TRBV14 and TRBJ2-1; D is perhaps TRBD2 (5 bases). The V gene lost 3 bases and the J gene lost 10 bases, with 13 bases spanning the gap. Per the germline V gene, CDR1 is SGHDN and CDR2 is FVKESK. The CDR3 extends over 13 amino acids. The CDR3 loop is CASSQKIREEQFF. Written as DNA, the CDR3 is TGTGCCAGCAGCCAGAAGATACGGGAAGAGCAGTTCTTC.

The CDR3 spells CASSLTGGFPGELFF. In DNA, the CDR3 is TGTGCCAGCAGCTTGACAGGGGGGTTCCCCGGGGAGCTGTTTTTT. The chain links TRBV5-4 to TRBJ2-2; TRBD1 aligns across 8 bases. CDR1 is SGHNT, CDR2 YYREEE, per germline (reference sequence). The CDR3 extends over 15 amino acids. Trimming cost V 1 base and J 6 bases; bases outside gene matches: 5.

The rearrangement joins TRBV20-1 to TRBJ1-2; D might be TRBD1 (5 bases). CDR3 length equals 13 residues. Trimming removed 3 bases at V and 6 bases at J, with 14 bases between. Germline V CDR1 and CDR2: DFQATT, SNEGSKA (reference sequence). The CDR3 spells CSARRQGGDGYTF. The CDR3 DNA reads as TGCAGTGCTAGGCGGCAGGGAGGGGATGGCTACACCTTC.

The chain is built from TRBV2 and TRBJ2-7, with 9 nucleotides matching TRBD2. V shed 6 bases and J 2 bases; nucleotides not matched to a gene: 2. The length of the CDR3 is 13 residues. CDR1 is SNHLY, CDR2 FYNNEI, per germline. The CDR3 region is CASRVAGAYEQYF. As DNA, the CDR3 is TGTGCCAGCAGGGTAGCGGGAGCCTACGAGCAGTACTTC.

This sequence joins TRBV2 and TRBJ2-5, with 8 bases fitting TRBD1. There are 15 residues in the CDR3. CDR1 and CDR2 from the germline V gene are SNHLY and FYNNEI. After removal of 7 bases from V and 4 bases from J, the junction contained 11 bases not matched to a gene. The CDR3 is CASILRGRFLETQYF. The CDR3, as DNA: TGTGCCAGCATCCTCAGGGGGCGCTTTTTAGAGACCCAGTACTTC.

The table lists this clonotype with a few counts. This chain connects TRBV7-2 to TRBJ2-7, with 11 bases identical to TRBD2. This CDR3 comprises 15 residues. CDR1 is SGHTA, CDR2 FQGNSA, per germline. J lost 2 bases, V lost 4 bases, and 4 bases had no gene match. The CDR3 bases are TGTGCCAGCAGCTCACAGACTAGCGGGGCCTACGAGCAGTACTTC. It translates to CASSSQTSGAYEQYF.

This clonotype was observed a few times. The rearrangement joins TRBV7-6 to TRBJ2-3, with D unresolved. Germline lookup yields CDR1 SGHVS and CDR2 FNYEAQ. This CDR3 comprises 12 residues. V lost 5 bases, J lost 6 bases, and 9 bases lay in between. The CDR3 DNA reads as TGTGCCAGCAGCATAAATAGGGATACGCAGTATTTT. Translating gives CASSINRDTQYF.

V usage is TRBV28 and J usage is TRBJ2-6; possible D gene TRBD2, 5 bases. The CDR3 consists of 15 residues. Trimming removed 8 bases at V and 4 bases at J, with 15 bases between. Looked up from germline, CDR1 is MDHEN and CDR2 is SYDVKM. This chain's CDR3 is CASLYRGAGANVLTF. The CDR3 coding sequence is TGTGCCAGCCTTTATCGGGGAGCAGGGGCCAACGTCCTGACTTTC.

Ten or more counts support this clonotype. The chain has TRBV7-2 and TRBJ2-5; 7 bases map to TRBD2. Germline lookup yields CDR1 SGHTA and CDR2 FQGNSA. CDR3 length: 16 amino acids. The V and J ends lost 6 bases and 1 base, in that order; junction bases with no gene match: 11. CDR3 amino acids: CASRRRGGEIQETQYF. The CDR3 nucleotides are TGTGCCAGCAGACGGAGGGGAGGGGAGATCCAAGAGACCCAGTACTTC. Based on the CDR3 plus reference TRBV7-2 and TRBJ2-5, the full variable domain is GAGVSQSPSNKVTEKGKDVELRCDPISGHTALYWYRQSLGQGLEFLIYFQGNSAPDKSGLPSDRFSAERTGGSVSTLTIQRTQQEDSAVYLCASRRRGGEIQETQYFGPGTRLLVL.

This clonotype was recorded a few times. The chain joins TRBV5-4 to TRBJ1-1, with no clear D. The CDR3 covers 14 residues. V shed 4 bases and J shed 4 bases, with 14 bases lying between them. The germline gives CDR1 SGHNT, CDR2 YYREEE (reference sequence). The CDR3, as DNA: TGTGCCAGCAGCCGGTTGGGTCGAACCACTGAAGCTTTCTTT. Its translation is CASSRLGRTTEAFF.